What follows are 25 T cell receptor beta chains derived from one specimen sequenced in a study of blood T cell repertoires in COVID-19. Method: immunoSEQ multiplex PCR; TCRdb's copy keeps in-frame clones and lacks some. The table has 65,000 to 95,000 clones, around 90% seen once. The sample comprised peripheral blood. These receptors originate from a man in his 70s with acute or convalescent COVID-19.

This sequence joins TRBV6-2 or TRBV6-3 and TRBJ1-2; D is uncertain. Trimming pared 0 bases from V and 5 bases from J, leaving 10 bases between. The CDR3 extends over 14 amino acids. Germline assignment: CDR1 MNHEY and CDR2 SVGEGT. The CDR3 DNA reads TGTGCCAGCAGTTACTCGGGCAAGGAATATGGCTACACCTTC. It codes for CASSYSGKEYGYTF.

The chain has TRBV11-2 and TRBJ2-7; the D gene is possibly TRBD1 (6 bases). This CDR3 comprises 15 residues. V lost 5 bases and J lost 3, with 17 bases in between. The germline CDR1 and CDR2 sequences are SGHAT and FQNNGV. CDR3 nucleotides: TGTGCCAGCAGCAAAGGGGACAAGACAGGCTACGAGCAGTACTTC. Translation gives CASSKGDKTGYEQYF.

V usage is TRBV6-5 and J usage is TRBJ1-3, with a weak D call TRBD1 (5 bases). Germline V gene data show CDR1 as MNHEY and CDR2 as SVGAGI. Trimming took 5 bases from V and 0 from J, leaving 11 bases between them. There are 15 residues in the CDR3. The CDR3 region has the DNA TGTGCCAGCAGTCCCCTAGGGGTCTCTGGAAACACCATATATTTT. This sequence encodes CASSPLGVSGNTIYF.

V is TRBV5-4 and J is TRBJ2-2, with a possible D match to TRBD2 (6 bases). This CDR3 is built from 16 residues. Germline lookup yields CDR1 SGHNT and CDR2 YYREEE (reference sequence). V was clipped by 4 bases and J by 0 bases, with 13 bases between them. CDR3 loop: CASSGGTDPNTGELFF. The CDR3 bases are TGTGCCAGCAGCGGAGGGACGGACCCGAACACCGGGGAGCTGTTTTTT.

The rearrangement uses TRBV20-1 and TRBJ1-5; D is unresolved. The CDR3 has 14 amino acids. V lost 3 bases, J lost 0 bases, and 9 bases lay in between. CDR1 is DFQATT and CDR2 is SNEGSKA in the germline V gene (reference sequence). The DNA of the CDR3 is TGCAGTGCTAGTACGGGGAATAGCAATCAGCCCCAGCATTTT. This encodes CSASTGNSNQPQHF.

V gene TRBV14 combines with J gene TRBJ2-3; 8 positions match TRBD2. The CDR3 runs 16 residues. In germline, CDR1 is SGHDN, CDR2 FVKESK. V lost 3 bases to trimming and J lost 2 bases; unmatched junction nucleotides: 7. CDR3 in amino acids: CASSQASGGATDTQYF. The CDR3 DNA reads TGTGCCAGCAGCCAGGCCTCCGGGGGGGCCACAGATACGCAGTATTTT.

The chain combines TRBV12-3 or TRBV12-4 with TRBJ1-3; D unresolved. The CDR3 is made up of 12 amino acids. The ends were cut back, 3 bases at V and 4 bases at J, with 4 bases in the middle. The chain's CDR3 is CASSFLGNTIYF. The CDR3 region has the DNA TGTGCCAGCAGTTTTTTAGGAAACACCATATATTTT.

This clone was observed a few times. This chain joins TRBV4-1 and TRBJ1-2; TRBD1 might be the D (6 bases). This CDR3 has 15 residues. The ends were cut back, 0 bases at V and 3 bases at J, with 11 bases in the middle. From germline, CDR1 is MGHRA and CDR2 YSYEKL. The CDR3 nucleotides read TGCGCCAGCAGCCAAGATGGGCAGGGGCACTATGGCTACACCTTC. Its translation: CASSQDGQGHYGYTF.

The CDR3 DNA reads TGTGCCAGCAGTTACGACGGGACAGGGAGCTCCTACGAGCAGTACTTC. Protein sequence: CASSYDGTGSSYEQYF. The rearrangement joins TRBV6-5 to TRBJ2-7, with TRBD1 identical over 9 bases. Germline CDR1 and CDR2: MNHEY and SVGAGI. With V trimmed by 2 bases and J by 0 bases, 5 bases remained unmatched. The CDR3 loop spans 16 amino acids.

The table lists this clone with a few counts. The chain carries TRBV5-6 and TRBJ1-1; 8 positions agree with TRBD1. The trim removed 0 bases at V and 4 bases at J, leaving 8 bases unmatched. The CDR3 runs 16 residues. Germline CDR1 SGHDT, CDR2 YYEEEE. Here the CDR3 DNA reads TGTGCCAGCAGCTTGGGTGCAGGGGGCGTGTTCACTGAAGCTTTCTTT. Protein: CASSLGAGGVFTEAFF. Complete variable domain (other parts from reference TRBV5-6 and TRBJ1-1): DAGVTQSPTHLIKTRGQQVTLRCSPKSGHDTVSWYQQALGQGPQFIFQYYEEEERQRGNFPDRFSGHQFPNYSSELNVNALLLGDSALYLCASSLGAGGVFTEAFFGQGTRLTVV.

The rearrangement joins TRBV7-9 to TRBJ1-5; TRBD1 agrees at 7 bases. CDR3 length equals 16 residues. The germline V gene has CDR1 SEHNR and CDR2 FQNEAQ (reference sequence). With 5 bases clipped from V and 4 bases from J, the junction kept 11 bases outside the gene matches. CDR3 nucleotide sequence: TGTGCCAGCAGCGTAGGAACAGGGGCGGGGAATCAGCCCCAGCATTTT. Translating it yields CASSVGTGAGNQPQHF.

The gene calls are TRBV19 and TRBJ2-1; 15 positions agree with TRBD2. V shed 4 bases and J 6 bases; nucleotides not matched to a gene: 4. The CDR3 length is 16 residues. Germline CDR1 and CDR2: LNHDA and SQIVND (reference sequence). The CDR3 loop is CASSNPGLAGGNEQFF. The CDR3 bases are TGTGCCAGTAGTAATCCGGGACTAGCGGGAGGCAATGAGCAGTTCTTC.

This clone turned up a few times. V and J are TRBV9 and TRBJ2-1; TRBD1 aligns across 9 bases. This CDR3 comprises 16 residues. V shed 3 bases and J 6 bases; nucleotides not matched to a gene: 10. Germline V gene data show CDR1 as SGDLS and CDR2 as YYNGEE. The CDR3 sequence is CASSALGQGRGNEQFF. The CDR3 nucleotides read TGTGCCAGCAGCGCCTTAGGACAGGGGCGGGGCAATGAGCAGTTCTTC.

This rearrangement joins TRBV21-1 to TRBJ2-7; no check of the table's D call, TRBD1, against the DNA was made. TRBV21-1 is annotated as a pseudogene. The CDR3 spans 16 residues. Written as DNA, the CDR3 is TGTGCCAGCAGCACCAACAGGACCCCCAGCTCCTACGAGCAGTACTTC. Translated, it gives CASSTNRTPSSYEQYF.

The genes are TRBV5-6 and TRBJ2-7; a possible D gene is TRBD2 (5 bases). V was clipped by 6 bases and J by 0 bases, with 7 bases between them. Germline CDR1 reads SGHDT; CDR2 reads YYEEEE. This CDR3 is built from 12 residues. CDR3 DNA: TGTGCCAGCAACCGGGGCTCCTACGAGCAGTACTTC. Translated, it gives CASNRGSYEQYF. Supplemented by reference TRBV5-6 and TRBJ2-7, the full variable domain reads DAGVTQSPTHLIKTRGQQVTLRCSPKSGHDTVSWYQQALGQGPQFIFQYYEEEERQRGNFPDRFSGHQFPNYSSELNVNALLLGDSALYLCASNRGSYEQYFGPGTRLTVT.

This clone was seen just once. As DNA, the CDR3 is TGCGCCAGCAGCCAAGATCCCCCTGGAGGGAAAAGCAATCAGCCCCAGCATTTT. This codes for CASSQDPPGGKSNQPQHF. The J gene is TRBJ1-5, the V gene TRBV4-1; D ambiguous. The length of the CDR3 is 18 residues. CDR1 MGHRA and CDR2 YSYEKL come from the germline V gene. V gave up 0 bases and J gave up 1 base, with 16 bases separating them.

This chain joins TRBV18 and TRBJ2-3, with TRBD1 matching 8 bases. Germline CDR1 is KGHSH and CDR2 is LQKENI. This CDR3 has 15 residues. Trimming at V came to 4 bases and at J to 3 bases, leaving 6 bases not matched to a gene. CDR3 coding DNA: TGTGCCAGCTCACTGCAGGACAGGGTTACAGATACGCAGTATTTT. Its protein product is CASSLQDRVTDTQYF.

This chain connects TRBV7-2 to TRBJ1-2; D may be TRBD1 (6 bases). Per the germline V gene, CDR1 is SGHTA and CDR2 is FQGNSA. Trimming removed 7 bases from V and 6 bases from J, with 18 bases in between. The CDR3 has 14 residues. CDR3 nucleotides: TGTGCCAGCACCCCAGGGGCCGGGGTCGATGGCTACACCTTC. It specifies CASTPGAGVDGYTF.

This rearrangement joins TRBV9 to TRBJ2-1; 7 nucleotides agree with TRBD2. CDR1 SGDLS and CDR2 YYNGEE come from the germline V gene. V lost 3 bases to trimming and J lost 8 bases; unmatched junction nucleotides: 14. CDR3 length: 16 amino acids. CDR3 coding DNA: TGTGCCAGCAGCGCTACGAGCGGGGCCACCTATCATGAGCAGTTCTTC. It yields the protein CASSATSGATYHEQFF. Full variable domain (rest looked up from reference TRBV9 and TRBJ2-1): DSGVTQTPKHLITATGQRVTLRCSPRSGDLSVYWYQQSLDQGLQFLIQYYNGEERAKGNILERFSAQQFPDLHSELNLSSLELGDSALYFCASSATSGATYHEQFFGPGTRLTVL.

This clone was seen a handful of times. This chain joins TRBV7-8 and TRBJ1-3; weak D call: TRBD1 (5 bases). V gave up 1 base and J gave up 3 bases, with 16 bases separating them. CDR3 length equals 17 residues. From germline, CDR1 is SGHVS and CDR2 FQNEAQ. Written as DNA, the CDR3 is TGTGCCAGCAGCTTAGAGGCGGGTGGGGGGGTTGGAAACACCATATATTTT. As protein: CASSLEAGGGVGNTIYF.

This clone was detected once. The CDR3 sequence: CASSGGSQGLNQPQHF. The CDR3 DNA follows: TGTGCCAGCAGTGGGGGATCACAGGGTCTCAATCAGCCCCAGCATTTT. The chain carries TRBV28 and TRBJ1-5; perhaps TRBD1 as D (6 bases). V was cut by 5 bases and J by 3 bases, with 17 bases left in between. CDR1 is MDHEN and CDR2 is SYDVKM in the germline V gene. This CDR3 region has 16 residues.

The chain uses TRBV6-6 and TRBJ1-2; no clear D. V was shortened by 0 bases and J by 3 bases, with 11 bases between the two germline ends. CDR1 and CDR2 (germline): MNHNY, SVGAGI (reference sequence). This CDR3 region has 15 residues. The CDR3 loop reads CASSYSLLADYGYTF. The CDR3 region has the DNA TGTGCCAGCAGTTACTCCCTGTTGGCGGACTATGGCTACACCTTC.

The chain has TRBV19 and TRBJ1-2; 9 bases are shared with TRBD1. CDR1 is LNHDA, CDR2 SQIVND, per germline (reference sequence). V was clipped by 7 bases and J by 0 bases; unmatched bases: 6. The CDR3 has 15 residues. CDR3 amino acids: CASKDRGHTNYGYTF. The CDR3 DNA follows: TGTGCCAGTAAGGACAGGGGTCATACTAACTATGGCTACACCTTC.

The V and J genes are TRBV27 and TRBJ2-1; 15 positions match TRBD2. V lost 5 bases to trimming and J lost 5 bases; unmatched junction nucleotides: 13. The CDR3 is made up of 19 amino acids. CDR1 is MNHEY, CDR2 SMNVEV, per germline (reference sequence). The CDR3 sequence is CASSRWTSGGAATNNEQFF. The CDR3 DNA follows: TGTGCCAGCAGTCGATGGACTAGCGGGGGGGCGGCTACTAACAATGAGCAGTTCTTC.

The CDR3 sequence is CASSPQGGPYEQYF. In nucleotides, the CDR3 is TGTGCCAGCAGCCCACAGGGGGGTCCCTACGAGCAGTACTTC. The chain uses TRBV7-2 and TRBJ2-7, with 8 bases identical to TRBD1. The CDR3 totals 14 residues. CDR1 SGHTA and CDR2 FQGNSA come from the germline V gene. With V trimmed by 5 bases and J by 2 bases, 5 bases remained unmatched.